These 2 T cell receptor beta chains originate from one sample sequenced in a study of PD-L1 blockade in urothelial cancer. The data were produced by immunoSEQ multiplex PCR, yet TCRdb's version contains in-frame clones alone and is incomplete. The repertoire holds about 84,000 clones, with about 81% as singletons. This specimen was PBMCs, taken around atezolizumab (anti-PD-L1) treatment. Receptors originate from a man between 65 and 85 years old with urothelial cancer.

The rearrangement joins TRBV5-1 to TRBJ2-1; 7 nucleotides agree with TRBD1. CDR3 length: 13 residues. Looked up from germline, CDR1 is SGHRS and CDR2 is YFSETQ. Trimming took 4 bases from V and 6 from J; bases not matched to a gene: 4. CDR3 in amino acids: CASSLRTGNEQFF. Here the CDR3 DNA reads TGCGCCAGCAGCCTCCGGACAGGCAATGAGCAGTTCTTC. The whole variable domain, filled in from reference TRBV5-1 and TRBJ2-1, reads KAGVTQTPRYLIKTRGQQVTLSCSPISGHRSVSWYQQTPGQGLQFLFEYFSETQRNKGNFPGRFSGRQFSNSRSEMNVSTLELGDSALYLCASSLRTGNEQFFGPGTRLTVL.

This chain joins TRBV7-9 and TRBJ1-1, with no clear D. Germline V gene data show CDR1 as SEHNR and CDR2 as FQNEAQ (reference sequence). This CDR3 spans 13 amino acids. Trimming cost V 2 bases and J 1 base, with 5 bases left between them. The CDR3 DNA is TGTGCCAGCAGCTTATGGCAGAACACTGAAGCTTTCTTT. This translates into CASSLWQNTEAFF.